This paragraph reports one T cell receptor beta chain. The data derive from a study of T cell changes during pregnancy in multiple sclerosis. V shed 0 bases and J 7 bases; nucleotides not matched to a gene: 3. Per germline, CDR1 SGDLS and CDR2 YYNGEE. The CDR3 contains 14 residues. Profiling relied on immunoSEQ multiplex PCR, and the TCRdb table lists in-frame clones only, not all of them. This table has 73,000 or so clones, 75% to 95% appearing once. The sequence derives from a female donor with multiple sclerosis, enrolled in a pregnancy study. The material sequenced was peripheral blood, taken in the second trimester of pregnancy. J is TRBJ2-1 and V is TRBV9; TRBD2 matches 8 bases. CDR3 nucleotide sequence: TGTGCCAGCAGCGTAGAAGGGACTAGTAATGAGCAGTTCTTC. The encoded protein is CASSVEGTSNEQFF.